This TCR beta chain was captured in a study of graft-versus-host responses after intestinal transplantation. Of note for this clone: Its specificity is unknown.

Study-level points and caveats: High graft-versus-host to host-versus-graft T cell clonal ratios marked allografts of patients with graft-donor macrochimerism.

The V segment lost 7 bases and the J segment 7 bases; nucleotides outside the gene matches: 9. Germline V gene data show CDR1 as MNHEY and CDR2 as SVGAGI. CDR3 length: 14 residues. The assay was immunoSEQ multiplex PCR, and TCRdb's table has in-frame clones only and misses some. The table lists 60,000 to 80,000 clones, roughly 88% of them singletons. Sequences were derived from unstimulated CD8+ T cells sorted from spleen or lymph node cells, sampled before intestinal transplant. The receptor comes from a human donor who received an intestinal transplant. J is TRBJ2-1 and V is TRBV6-5; 8 bases line up with TRBD2. CDR3 coding DNA: TGTGCCAGCACCCTAGGGGTAGCGGGGAATGAGCAGTTCTTC. This gives the protein CASTLGVAGNEQFF.